These 13 T cell receptor beta chains came from one sample sequenced in a study of T cells in Graves' hyperthyroidism and ophthalmopathy. Template material for amplifying TCR beta CDR3 regions consisted of RNA transcripts. First-round RT-PCR of the TCR CDR3 relied on the HTBI primer set. TCRdb itself ran the multiplex PCR reads through MiXCR, one entry per CDR3 protein. The sample holds 370,000 or so distinct CDR3 sequences, less than 15% seen once. The sample taken for sequencing was blood. These TCRs come from a man aged 30 to 39 with Graves' hyperthyroidism that later progressed to Graves' ophthalmopathy.

The sample holds many counts of this clonotype. The chain employs TRBV12-3 or TRBV12-4 and TRBJ2-1; no firm D call. V was clipped by 0 bases and J by 6 bases, with 6 bases between them. CDR3 length equals 13 residues. CDR3 sequence (DNA): TGTGCCAGCAGTTTAGCGTCAGTCAATGAGCAGTTCTTC. This codes for CASSLASVNEQFF.

CDR3 nucleotide sequence: TGTGCCAGCAGTTATTCAGGGCGTGATGGCTACACCTTC. It codes for CASSYSGRDGYTF. The genes are TRBV6-1 and TRBJ1-2, with D possibly matching TRBD1 (5 bases). Germline CDR1 and CDR2: MNHNS and SASEGT. The V and J ends lost 5 bases and 6 bases respectively, with 13 bases between them. This CDR3 has 13 amino acids.

This clonotype was observed at least ten times. CDR3 in amino acids: CSAFDRGPHMNTEAFF. The CDR3 DNA sequence: TGCAGTGCTTTCGACAGGGGGCCCCACATGAACACTGAAGCTTTCTTT. V and J are TRBV20-1 and TRBJ1-1; 10 positions agree with TRBD1. The ends lost 5 bases at V and 0 bases at J; junction bases unmatched: 9. Germline lookup yields CDR1 DFQATT and CDR2 SNEGSKA (reference sequence). The length of the CDR3 is 16 residues.

This clonotype was counted many times. The CDR3 DNA reads as TGTGCCAGCAGTGAAGGAAGTCAAAGAGACGAGCAGTACTTC. Protein: CASSEGSQRDEQYF. This chain uses TRBV6-1 with TRBJ2-7; the D is unclear. The germline V gene encodes CDR1 MNHNS and CDR2 SASEGT. The CDR3 spans 14 residues. With 1 base removed from V and 5 bases from J, the gap between germline ends came to 12 bases.

In this sample, this clonotype turned up many times. In DNA form, the CDR3 reads TGTGCCAGCAGTCGTCCTGGGACTTCCCCCTACGAGCAGTACTTC. Residues: CASSRPGTSPYEQYF. J is TRBJ2-7 and V is TRBV11-2, with D possibly matching TRBD2 (6 bases). There are 15 residues in the CDR3. Per the germline V gene, CDR1 is SGHAT and CDR2 is FQNNGV. Between the trimmed V and J ends, which lost 6 bases and 2 bases, there was a span of 17 bases.

The rearrangement joins TRBV28 to TRBJ2-2, with 7 bases that match TRBD1. The CDR3 consists of 14 residues. Germline CDR1 MDHEN, CDR2 SYDVKM. With 10 bases clipped from V and 5 bases from J, the junction kept 10 bases outside the gene matches. This chain's CDR3 is CAIRRQGRTGELFF. CDR3 coding DNA: TGTGCCATCAGAAGACAGGGTCGAACCGGGGAGCTGTTTTTT. The whole variable domain, remainder taken from reference TRBV28 and TRBJ2-2, is DVKVTQSSRYLVKRTGEKVFLECVQDMDHENMFWYRQDPGLGLRLIYFSYDVKMKEKGDIPEGYSVSREKKERFSLILESASTNQTSMYLCAIRRQGRTGELFFGEGSRLTVL.

This clonotype was found a few times. In DNA, the CDR3 is TGTGCCAGCAGCCCCCTTGGACAGGACCTTAACTATGGCTACACCTTC. It is translated as CASSPLGQDLNYGYTF. V is TRBV7-6 and J is TRBJ1-2; 7 nucleotides match TRBD1. Trimming took 5 bases from V and 1 from J; bases not matched to a gene: 10. Per germline, CDR1 SGHVS and CDR2 FNYEAQ. The CDR3 loop spans 16 amino acids. The full variable domain, with the rest looked up from reference TRBV7-6 and TRBJ1-2, is GAGVSQSPRYKVTKRGQDVALRCDPISGHVSLYWYRQALGQGPEFLTYFNYEAQQDKSGLPNDRFSAERPEGSISTLTIQRTEQRDSAMYRCASSPLGQDLNYGYTFGSGTRLTVV.

The chain uses TRBV19 and TRBJ2-2; TRBD1 is a possible D gene (5 bases). Trimming took 7 bases from V and 5 from J, leaving 11 bases between them. Germline V gene sequence: CDR1 LNHDA, CDR2 SQIVND (reference sequence). CDR3 size: 13 residues. CDR3 coding DNA: TGTGCCAGTACGCGGACACCAACCGGGGAGCTGTTTTTT. The encoded protein is CASTRTPTGELFF.

This clonotype has a count of ten or more. The chain links TRBV12-5 to TRBJ2-2, with a weak D call TRBD2 (6 bases). Per the germline V gene, CDR1 is LGHNT and CDR2 is FRNRAP. The CDR3 runs to 15 residues. V lost 2 bases, J lost 4 bases, and 11 bases lay in between. The CDR3 nucleotides are TGTGCTAGTGGTTTGTGGAGGGTCGGCACCGGGGAGCTGTTTTTT. Encoded protein: CASGLWRVGTGELFF.

The chain links TRBV20-1 to TRBJ1-5; D possibly corresponds to TRBD1 (6 bases). V shed 3 bases and J shed 0 bases, with 15 bases lying between them. Germline V lookup: CDR1 DFQATT, CDR2 SNEGSKA (reference sequence). CDR3 size: 16 residues. The CDR3 sequence: CSARSTGGYSNQPQHF. DNA of the CDR3: TGCAGTGCTAGGTCCACCGGGGGCTATAGCAATCAGCCCCAGCATTTT.

This clonotype has ten or more counts. The chain combines TRBV2 with TRBJ2-5; weak D call: TRBD2 (5 bases). The CDR3 spans 15 residues. CDR1 is SNHLY and CDR2 is FYNNEI in the germline V gene. Trimming left V 0 bases short and J 2 bases short, with 10 bases between. The CDR3 spells CASSEANLAQETQYF. The CDR3 DNA is TGTGCCAGCAGTGAAGCCAATCTAGCACAAGAGACCCAGTACTTC.

V is TRBV5-8 and J is TRBJ1-5, with D unresolved. Per germline, CDR1 SGHTS and CDR2 YDEGEE. Trimming pared 2 bases from V and 1 base from J, leaving 10 bases between. The length of the CDR3 is 15 residues. The CDR3 loop reads CASSFGSRSNQPQHF. In nucleotides, the CDR3 is TGTGCCAGCAGCTTCGGATCGAGAAGCAATCAGCCCCAGCATTTT.

The J gene is TRBJ2-1, the V gene TRBV7-9, with D tentatively TRBD1 (5 bases). Trimming left V 2 bases short and J 8 bases short, with 13 bases between. The germline gives CDR1 SEHNR, CDR2 FQNEAQ (reference sequence). The CDR3 loop spans 14 amino acids. The CDR3 is CASSLTGRWYEQFF. In nucleotides, the CDR3 is TGTGCCAGCAGCTTAACAGGCCGGTGGTATGAGCAGTTCTTC.